This record covers a single T cell receptor (beta chain). The data originate from a study of blood T cell repertoires in COVID-19. The overall study: Sample material is recorded as cDNA or gDNA derived from T cells, B-cell-depleted T cells, or PBMCs.

Clones were sequenced by immunoSEQ multiplex PCR, and TCRdb holds only the in-frame ones, with some missing. The sample lists some 270,000 clones; more than 65% were seen once. V was trimmed by 6 bases and J by 6 bases, leaving 12 bases between them. The CDR3 has 13 amino acids. CDR1 and CDR2 from the germline V gene are MNHEY and SVGAGI. Seattle patient enrollment occurred during active infection, with longitudinal follow-up thereafter. Material: peripheral blood. The clonotype was recovered from a person between 65 and 80 years old with COVID-19, enrolled during active disease. The V and J genes are TRBV6-5 and TRBJ1-5, with no clear D. DNA for the CDR3: TGTGCCAGCAGCCCCAGACACCCTCAGCCCCAGCATTTT. Protein sequence: CASSPRHPQPQHF.